This TCR beta chain was recovered during a study of molecular identifiers for immune sequencing clone quantification. Libraries used roughly 18,000 to 1,000,000 sorted naive CD8 T cells and 10%, 30% or 50% RNA input. Sorting isolated naive CD8 T cells as CD8+CD4-CCR7+CD45RA+ events. In regard to this clonotype: One end of the junction varies from germline; a read error may be responsible.

This CDR3 has 14 residues. Germline assignment: CDR1 SNHLY and CDR2 FYNNEI. For bulk TCR libraries, previously described methods and listed TCR primers were used. MiXCR, applied by TCRdb to the PCR reads, yields one record per CDR3 protein. The repertoire consists of roughly 320,000 distinct CDR3 sequences, with about 23% occurring once and the leading ten covering about 0.74%. The source of this sequence is a human donor in good health. Some libraries in this study had Jurkat cell RNA spiked in. V and J are TRBV2 and TRBJ2-3; 8 bases agree with TRBD1. Sequenced input: naive CD8+ T cells from blood, with Jurkat cell RNA spiked in. Specified subset: FACS-sorted CD8+CD4-CCR7+CD45RA+ naive T cells. CDR3 residues: CVSRTGPSTDTQYF. In DNA, the CDR3 is TGTGTCAGCAGGACAGGGCCGAGCACAGATACGCAGTATTTT.